This T cell receptor (beta chain) originates from a study of blood T cell repertoires in COVID-19. Study summary: There were acute and convalescent COVID-19 samples, and they came from the United States, Italy and Spain. In each case, the material was cDNA or gDNA derived from T cells, B-cell-depleted T cells, or PBMCs.

CDR1 LGHNA and CDR2 YNFKEQ come from the germline V gene. The CDR3 is 19 residues long. V lost 4 bases and J lost 0; bases outside the gene matches: 13. Original processing notes: Amplification of reference gene primers provided the estimated nucleated cell counts. Profiling relied on immunoSEQ multiplex PCR, and the TCRdb table lists in-frame clones only, not all of them. That table gives V, J and clone size, and the DNA gave D and trimming. The repertoire consists of tens of thousands of clones, with roughly 82% occurring once and the leading ten covering 20% to 25%. The clonotype was recovered from a woman aged 45 to 65 with acute or convalescent COVID-19. The chain has TRBV4-2 and TRBJ2-3; TRBD2 matches 10 bases. The source material was peripheral blood. The CDR3 reads CASSLTVTSGSTSTDTQYF. In nucleotides, the CDR3 is TGTGCCAGCAGCCTAACGGTGACTAGCGGGTCCACTAGCACAGATACGCAGTATTTT.